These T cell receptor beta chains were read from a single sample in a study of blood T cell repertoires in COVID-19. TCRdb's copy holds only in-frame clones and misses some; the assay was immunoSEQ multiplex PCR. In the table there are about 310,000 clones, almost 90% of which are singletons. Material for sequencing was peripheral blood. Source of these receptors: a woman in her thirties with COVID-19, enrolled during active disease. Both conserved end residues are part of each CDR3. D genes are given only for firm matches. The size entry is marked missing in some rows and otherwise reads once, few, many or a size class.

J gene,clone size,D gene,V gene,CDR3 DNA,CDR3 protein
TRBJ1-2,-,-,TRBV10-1,TGCGCCAGCAGTGACCGGACAGAAGCAGAGACTAACTATGGCTACACCTTC,CASSDRTEAETNYGYTF
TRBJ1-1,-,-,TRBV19,TGTGCCAGTAGTTCCTCGGGAGGCACTGAAGCTTTCTTT,CASSSSGGTEAFF
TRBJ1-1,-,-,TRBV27,TGTGCCAGCAGTTTGGGGGGTAGGAACACTGAAGCTTTCTTT,CASSLGGRNTEAFF
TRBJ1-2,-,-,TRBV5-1,TGCGCCAGCAGCTCTACTACAGGGAGCTACACCTTC,CASSSTTGSYTF
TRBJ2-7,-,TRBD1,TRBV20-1,TGCAGTGCTAGTGAGCATAGAGACAGGGGGCGTATTTACGAGCAGTACTTC,CSASEHRDRGRIYEQYF
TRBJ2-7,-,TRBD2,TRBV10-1,TGCGCCAGCAGTGAAAAAGCGGGAGGACTTTCCGAGCAGTACTTC,CASSEKAGGLSEQYF
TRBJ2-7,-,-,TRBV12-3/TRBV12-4,TGTGCCAGCAGCGAGCAGGGTTCCTACGAGCAGTACTTC,CASSEQGSYEQYF
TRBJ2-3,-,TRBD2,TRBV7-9,TGTGCCAGCAGCTTACTAGCGGGAGGGACAGATACGCAGTATTTT,CASSLLAGGTDTQYF
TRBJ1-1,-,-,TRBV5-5,TGTGCCAGCAGCTTGAGTGGGGGGAGTACTGAAGCTTTCTTT,CASSLSGGSTEAFF
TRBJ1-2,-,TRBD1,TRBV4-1,TGCGCCAGCAGCCAATCACCAGGGGGGAATAACTATGGCTACACCTTC,CASSQSPGGNNYGYTF
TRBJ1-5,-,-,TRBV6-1,TGTGCCAGCAGTGAAGGTAGGGTCGGGACTCCCTCGCCGGATAGCAATCAGCCCCAGCATTTT,CASSEGRVGTPSPDSNQPQHF
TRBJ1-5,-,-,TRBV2,TGTGCCAGCAGTGACAAAAATAGCAATCAGCCCCAGCATTTT,CASSDKNSNQPQHF
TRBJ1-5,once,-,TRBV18,TGTGCCAGCTCACCAGGTAGGACAGATCAGCCCCAGCATTTT,CASSPGRTDQPQHF
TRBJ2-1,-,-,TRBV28,TGTGCCAGCAGTTCCTTAGCGGAAACTGGGGCCTACAATGAGCAGTTCTTC,CASSSLAETGAYNEQFF
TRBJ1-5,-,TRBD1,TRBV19,TGTGCCAGTAGTCCAGGAGGGACAGCAATAATTAGCAATCAGCCCCAGCATTTT,CASSPGGTAIISNQPQHF
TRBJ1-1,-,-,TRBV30,TGTGCCTGGATACGGTCTGAAGCTTTCTTT,CAWIRSEAFF
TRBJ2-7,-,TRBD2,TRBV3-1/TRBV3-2,TGTGCCAGCAGCCAAGCTCGGGACTACCTCTCCTACGAGCAGTACTTC,CASSQARDYLSYEQYF
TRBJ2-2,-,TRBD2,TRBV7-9,TGTGGGCTAGCGGGACTTATCACCGGGGAGCTGTTTTTT,CGLAGLITGELFF
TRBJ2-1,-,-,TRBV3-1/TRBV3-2,TGTGCCAGCAGCCACCAGGAGAGGGATGAGCAGTTCTTC,CASSHQERDEQFF
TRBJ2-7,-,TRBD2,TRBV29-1,TGCAGCGTCAAAGGGACTAGCCTTTTCTACGAGCAGTACTTC,CSVKGTSLFYEQYF
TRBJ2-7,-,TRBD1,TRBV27,TGTGCCAGCAGTCTAGGGACAGGGGGTTTCTACGAGCAGTACTTC,CASSLGTGGFYEQYF
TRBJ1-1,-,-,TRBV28,TGTGCCAGCAGTTTCCTATCTCGGCGGGACACTGAAGCTTTCTTT,CASSFLSRRDTEAFF
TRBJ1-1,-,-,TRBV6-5,TGTGCCAGCAGGAAGACTGACCTGAACACTGAAGCTTTCTTT,CASRKTDLNTEAFF
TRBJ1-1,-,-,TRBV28,TGTGCCAGCAGCGTAGCGAGATTTGAAGCTTTCTTT,CASSVARFEAFF
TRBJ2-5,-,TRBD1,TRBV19,TGTGCCAGTAGTCGGGACAGGGTGGAGACCCAGTACTTC,CASSRDRVETQYF
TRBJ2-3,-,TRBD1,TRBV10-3,TGTGCCATCAGACCACAGGGGGCGTTATCAGATACGCAGTATTTT,CAIRPQGALSDTQYF
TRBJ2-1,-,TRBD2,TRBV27,TGTGCCAGCAGTAAAGAAAGCGGGACTAGCAATGAGCAGTTCTTC,CASSKESGTSNEQFF
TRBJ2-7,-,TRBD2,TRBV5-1,TGCGCCAGCAGCCCCTCTTTAGCGGGAGCATCCGAGCAGTACTTC,CASSPSLAGASEQYF
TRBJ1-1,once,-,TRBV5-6,TGTGCCAGCAGCTTGGGAGTAGGGAGCACTGAAGCTTTCTTT,CASSLGVGSTEAFF
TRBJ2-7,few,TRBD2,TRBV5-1,TGCGCCAGCAGCTTTGTTAGCGGGACCACCTACGAGCAGTACTTC,CASSFVSGTTYEQYF
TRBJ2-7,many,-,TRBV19,TGTGCCAGTAGTATCGGGGGATCCTCCTACGAGCAGTACTTC,CASSIGGSSYEQYF
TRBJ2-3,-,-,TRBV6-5,TGTGCCAGCAGCACAGGGCGTGGGGATACGCAGTATTTT,CASSTGRGDTQYF
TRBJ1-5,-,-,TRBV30,TGTGCCTGGAGTAACCTGGGGGCTGGGCCCCAGCATTTT,CAWSNLGAGPQHF
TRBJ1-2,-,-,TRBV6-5,TGTGCCAGCGAACGCGGTAACTATGGCTACACCTTC,CASERGNYGYTF
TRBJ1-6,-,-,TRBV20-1,TGCAGTGCTAGTCGGGGCTCCTATAATTCACCCCTCCACTTT,CSASRGSYNSPLHF
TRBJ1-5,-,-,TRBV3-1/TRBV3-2,TGTGCCAGCAGAGGCAGGGCTCAGCCCCAGCATTTT,CASRGRAQPQHF
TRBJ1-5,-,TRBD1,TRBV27,TGTGCCAGCAGACCAGGGGGCTTGGGTCAGCCCCAGCATTTT,CASRPGGLGQPQHF
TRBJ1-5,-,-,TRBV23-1,TGCGCCAGCAGTCAGGAAAAAAGGGGGAATGGCAATCAGCCCCAGCATTTT,CASSQEKRGNGNQPQHF
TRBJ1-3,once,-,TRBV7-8,TGTGCCAGCAGCTTGCAGGGGCCCGGGAACACCATATATTTT,CASSLQGPGNTIYF
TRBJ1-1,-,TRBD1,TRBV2,TGTGCCAGCAGTGCCGGGACAGGATTGAGAAGGAACACTGAAGCTTTCTTT,CASSAGTGLRRNTEAFF
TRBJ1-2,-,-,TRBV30,TGTGCCTGGGCCGGGGGAGGGCACGGCTACACCTTC,CAWAGGGHGYTF
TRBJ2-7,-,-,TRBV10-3,TGTGCCATCAGTGACGGGTACGAGCAGTACTTC,CAISDGYEQYF
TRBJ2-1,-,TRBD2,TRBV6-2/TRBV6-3,TGTGCCAGCAGTATAGGACTAGGTAGGAGTGAGCAGTTCTTC,CASSIGLGRSEQFF
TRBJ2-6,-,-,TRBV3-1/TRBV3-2,TGTGCCAGCAGCCAAGACTTTTTGCAGGCTGGGGCCAACGTCCTGACTTTC,CASSQDFLQAGANVLTF
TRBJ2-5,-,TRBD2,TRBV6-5,TGTGCCAGCAGTTATCTAGCGGGAGTAGAGACCCAGTACTTC,CASSYLAGVETQYF
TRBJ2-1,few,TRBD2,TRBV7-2,TGTGCCAGCAGCCCTACGACTAGCAGGACTGAGCAGTTCTTC,CASSPTTSRTEQFF
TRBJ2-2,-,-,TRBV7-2,TGTGCCAGCAGCTTAGACTTATTCAACACCGGGGAGCTGTTTTTT,CASSLDLFNTGELFF
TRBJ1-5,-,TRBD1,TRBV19,TGTGCCAGTAGTATAGGTCAAGGGGGCCAGCCCCAGCATTTT,CASSIGQGGQPQHF
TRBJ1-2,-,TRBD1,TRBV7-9,TGTGCCAGCAGCCCCCCTGGCAGGGGGAAAAAAGGCTACACCTTC,CASSPPGRGKKGYTF
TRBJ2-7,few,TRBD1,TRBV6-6,TGTGCCAGCAGATACGGACAGGGCTACGAGCAGTACTTC,CASRYGQGYEQYF